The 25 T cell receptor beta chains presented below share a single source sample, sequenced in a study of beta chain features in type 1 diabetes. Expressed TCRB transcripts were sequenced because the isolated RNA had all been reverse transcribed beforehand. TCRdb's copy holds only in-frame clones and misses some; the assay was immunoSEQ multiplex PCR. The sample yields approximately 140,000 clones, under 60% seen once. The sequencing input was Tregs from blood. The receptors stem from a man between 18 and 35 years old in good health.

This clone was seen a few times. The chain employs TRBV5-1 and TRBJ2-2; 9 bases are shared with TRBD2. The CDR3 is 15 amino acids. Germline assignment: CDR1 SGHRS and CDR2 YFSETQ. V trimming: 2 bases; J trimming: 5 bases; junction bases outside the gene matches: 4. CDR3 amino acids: CASSFLAGVTGELFF. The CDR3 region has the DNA TGCGCCAGCAGCTTCTTAGCGGGAGTGACCGGGGAGCTGTTTTTT.

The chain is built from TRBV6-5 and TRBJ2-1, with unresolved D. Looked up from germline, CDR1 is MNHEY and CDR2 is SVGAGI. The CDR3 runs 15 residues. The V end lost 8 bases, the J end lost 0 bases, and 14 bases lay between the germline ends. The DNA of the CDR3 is TGTGCCAGCGCCGGTAGCTCGAGCTCCTACAATGAGCAGTTCTTC. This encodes CASAGSSSSYNEQFF.

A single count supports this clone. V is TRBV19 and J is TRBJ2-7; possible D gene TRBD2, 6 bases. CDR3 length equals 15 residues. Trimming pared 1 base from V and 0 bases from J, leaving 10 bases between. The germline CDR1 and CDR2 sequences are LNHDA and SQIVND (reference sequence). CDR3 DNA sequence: TGTGCCAGTAGTATAGGGCGGGGCTCCTCCTACGAGCAGTACTTC. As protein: CASSIGRGSSYEQYF.

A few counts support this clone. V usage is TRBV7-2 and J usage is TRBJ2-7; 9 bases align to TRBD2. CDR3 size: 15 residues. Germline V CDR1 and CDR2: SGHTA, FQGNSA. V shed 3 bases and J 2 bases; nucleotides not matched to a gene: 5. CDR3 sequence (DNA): TGTGCCAGCAGCTTTCGGACTAGCGCTACCTACGAGCAGTACTTC. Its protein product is CASSFRTSATYEQYF.

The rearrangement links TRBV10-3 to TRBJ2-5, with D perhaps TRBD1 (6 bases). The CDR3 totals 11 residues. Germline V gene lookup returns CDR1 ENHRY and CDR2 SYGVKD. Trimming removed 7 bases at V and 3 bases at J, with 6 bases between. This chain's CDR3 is CAIKGEETQYF. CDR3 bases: TGTGCCATCAAGGGGGAAGAGACCCAGTACTTC.

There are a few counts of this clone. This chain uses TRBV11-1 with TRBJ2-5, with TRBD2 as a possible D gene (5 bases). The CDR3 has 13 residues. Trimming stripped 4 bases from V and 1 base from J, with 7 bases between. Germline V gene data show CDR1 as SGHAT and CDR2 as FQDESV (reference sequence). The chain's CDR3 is CASSSGVQETQYF. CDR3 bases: TGTGCCAGCAGCTCCGGGGTCCAAGAGACCCAGTACTTC.

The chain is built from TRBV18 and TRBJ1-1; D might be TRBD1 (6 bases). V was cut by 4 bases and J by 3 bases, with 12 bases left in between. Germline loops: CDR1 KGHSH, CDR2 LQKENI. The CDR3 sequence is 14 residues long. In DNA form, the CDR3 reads TGTGCCAGCTCACGACAGGAGTTGGACACTGAAGCTTTCTTT. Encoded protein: CASSRQELDTEAFF.

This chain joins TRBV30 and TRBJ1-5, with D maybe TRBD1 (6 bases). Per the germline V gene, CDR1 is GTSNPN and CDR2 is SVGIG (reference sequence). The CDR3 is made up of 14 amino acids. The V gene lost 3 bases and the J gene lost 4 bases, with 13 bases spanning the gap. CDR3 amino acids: CAWRGQTKNQPQHF. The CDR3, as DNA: TGTGCCTGGAGAGGACAGACGAAAAATCAGCCCCAGCATTTT.

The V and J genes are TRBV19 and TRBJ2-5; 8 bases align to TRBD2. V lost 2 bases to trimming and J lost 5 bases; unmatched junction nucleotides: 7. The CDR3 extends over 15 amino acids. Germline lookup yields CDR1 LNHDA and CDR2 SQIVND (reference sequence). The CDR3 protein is CASSIRGGLDETQYF. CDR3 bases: TGTGCCAGTAGTATACGGGGGGGACTAGATGAGACCCAGTACTTC.

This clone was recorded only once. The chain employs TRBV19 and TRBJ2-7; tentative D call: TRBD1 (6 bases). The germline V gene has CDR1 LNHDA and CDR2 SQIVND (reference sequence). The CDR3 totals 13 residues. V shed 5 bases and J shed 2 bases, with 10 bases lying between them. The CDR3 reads CASSVQGPYEQYF. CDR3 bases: TGTGCCAGTAGTGTACAGGGTCCCTACGAGCAGTACTTC.

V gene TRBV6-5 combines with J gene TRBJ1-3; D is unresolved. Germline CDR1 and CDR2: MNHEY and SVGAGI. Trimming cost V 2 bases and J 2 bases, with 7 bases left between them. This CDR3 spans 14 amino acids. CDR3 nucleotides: TGTGCCAGCAGTTACGGCGGGGCTGGAAACACCATATATTTT. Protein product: CASSYGGAGNTIYF.

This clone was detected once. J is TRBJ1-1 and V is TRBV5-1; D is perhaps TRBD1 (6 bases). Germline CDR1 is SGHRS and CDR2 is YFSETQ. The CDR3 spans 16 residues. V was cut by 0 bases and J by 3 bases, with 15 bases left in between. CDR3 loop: CASSLVGRGLDTEAFF. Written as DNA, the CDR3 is TGCGCCAGCAGCTTGGTGGGCAGGGGATTGGACACTGAAGCTTTCTTT.

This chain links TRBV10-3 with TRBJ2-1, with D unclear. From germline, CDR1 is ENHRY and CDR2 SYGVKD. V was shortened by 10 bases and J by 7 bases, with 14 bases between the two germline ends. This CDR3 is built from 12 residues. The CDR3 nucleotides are TGTGCCACGTCTATTGGGCGAAATGAGCAGTTCTTC. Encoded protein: CATSIGRNEQFF.

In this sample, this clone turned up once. Written as DNA, the CDR3 is TGTGCAAGTCGCTTAGCCCCCCGGGAGGGGGCCTACGAGCAGTACTTC. This translates into CASRLAPREGAYEQYF. The V and J genes are TRBV12-2 and TRBJ2-7; the table assigns TRBD2, which was not confirmed against the DNA. TRBV12-2 is annotated as a pseudogene. This CDR3 comprises 16 residues.

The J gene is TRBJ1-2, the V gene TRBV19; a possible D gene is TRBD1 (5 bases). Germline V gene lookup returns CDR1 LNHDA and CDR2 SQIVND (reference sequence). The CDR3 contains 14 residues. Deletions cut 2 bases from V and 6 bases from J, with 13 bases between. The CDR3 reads CASSILTGYNGYTF. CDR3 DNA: TGTGCCAGTAGTATATTAACAGGATACAATGGCTACACCTTC. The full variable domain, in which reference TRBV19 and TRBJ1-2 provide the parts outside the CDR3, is DGGITQSPKYLFRKEGQNVTLSCEQNLNHDAMYWYRQDPGQGLRLIYYSQIVNDFQKGDIAEGYSVSREKKESFPLTVTSAQKNPTAFYLCASSILTGYNGYTFGSGTRLTVV.

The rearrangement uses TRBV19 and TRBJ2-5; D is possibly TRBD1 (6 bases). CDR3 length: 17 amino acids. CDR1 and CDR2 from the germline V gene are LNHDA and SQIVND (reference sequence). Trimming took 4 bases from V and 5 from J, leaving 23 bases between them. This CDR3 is CASSKGDNIGVAETQYF. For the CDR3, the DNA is TGTGCCAGTAGTAAGGGGGACAACATTGGGGTTGCGGAGACCCAGTACTTC.

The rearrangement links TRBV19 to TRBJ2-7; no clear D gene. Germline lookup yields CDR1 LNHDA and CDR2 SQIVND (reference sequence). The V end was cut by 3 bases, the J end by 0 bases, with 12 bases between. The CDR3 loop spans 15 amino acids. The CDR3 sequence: CASSIFRSDSYEQYF. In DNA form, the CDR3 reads TGTGCCAGTAGTATTTTCAGGTCCGACTCCTACGAGCAGTACTTC.

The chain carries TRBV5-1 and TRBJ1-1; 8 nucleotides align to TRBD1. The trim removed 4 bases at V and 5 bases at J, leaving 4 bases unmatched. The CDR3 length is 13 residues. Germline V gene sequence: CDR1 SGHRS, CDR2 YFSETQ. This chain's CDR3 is CASSKDRATEAFF. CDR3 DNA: TGCGCCAGCAGCAAGGACAGGGCTACTGAAGCTTTCTTT.

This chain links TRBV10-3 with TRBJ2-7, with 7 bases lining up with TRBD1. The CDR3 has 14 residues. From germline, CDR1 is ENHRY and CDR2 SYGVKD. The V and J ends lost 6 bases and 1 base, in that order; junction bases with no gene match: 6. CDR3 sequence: CAISNRDRSYEQYF. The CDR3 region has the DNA TGTGCCATCAGCAACCGGGACAGATCCTACGAGCAGTACTTC.

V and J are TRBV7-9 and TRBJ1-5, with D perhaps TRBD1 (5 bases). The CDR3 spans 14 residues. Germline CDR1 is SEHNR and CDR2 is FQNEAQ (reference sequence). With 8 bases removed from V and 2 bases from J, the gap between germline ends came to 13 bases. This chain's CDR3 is CASGVGGGNQPQHF. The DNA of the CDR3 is TGTGCCAGCGGAGTTGGGGGGGGCAATCAGCCCCAGCATTTT.

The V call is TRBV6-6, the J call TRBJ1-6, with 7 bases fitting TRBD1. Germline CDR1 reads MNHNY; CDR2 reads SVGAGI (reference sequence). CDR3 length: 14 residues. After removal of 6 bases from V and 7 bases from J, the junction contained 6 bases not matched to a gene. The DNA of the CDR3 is TGTGCCAGCAGGCTACAGACAGGGAATTCACCCCTCCACTTT. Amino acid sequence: CASRLQTGNSPLHF.

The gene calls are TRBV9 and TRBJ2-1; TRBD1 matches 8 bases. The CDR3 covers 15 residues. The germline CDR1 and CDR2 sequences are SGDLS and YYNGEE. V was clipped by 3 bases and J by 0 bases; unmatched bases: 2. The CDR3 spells CASSAGTGSYNEQFF. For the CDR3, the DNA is TGTGCCAGCAGCGCTGGGACAGGCTCCTACAATGAGCAGTTCTTC. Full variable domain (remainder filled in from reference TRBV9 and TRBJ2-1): DSGVTQTPKHLITATGQRVTLRCSPRSGDLSVYWYQQSLDQGLQFLIQYYNGEERAKGNILERFSAQQFPDLHSELNLSSLELGDSALYFCASSAGTGSYNEQFFGPGTRLTVL.

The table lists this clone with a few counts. CDR3 DNA: TGTGCCATCACCCCGAGACTAGCGGGGGGTACAGATACGCAGTATTTT. It codes for CAITPRLAGGTDTQYF. The chain uses TRBV10-3 and TRBJ2-3, with TRBD2 matching 13 bases. V trimming: 7 bases; J trimming: 3 bases; junction bases outside the gene matches: 7. Looked up from germline, CDR1 is ENHRY and CDR2 is SYGVKD. The CDR3 consists of 16 residues.

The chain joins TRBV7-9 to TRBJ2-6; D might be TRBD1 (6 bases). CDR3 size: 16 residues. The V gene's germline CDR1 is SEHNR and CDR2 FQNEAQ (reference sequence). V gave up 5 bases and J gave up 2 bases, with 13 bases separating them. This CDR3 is CASSRLAGAGANVLTF. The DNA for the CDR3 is TGTGCCAGCAGCAGATTAGCAGGGGCTGGGGCCAACGTCCTGACTTTC.

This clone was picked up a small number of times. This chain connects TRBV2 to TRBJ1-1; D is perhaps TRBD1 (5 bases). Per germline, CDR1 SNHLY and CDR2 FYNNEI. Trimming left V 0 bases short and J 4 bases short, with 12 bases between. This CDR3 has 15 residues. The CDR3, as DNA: TGTGCCAGCAGTGAAGCGCCGCGGGGACGCACTGAAGCTTTCTTT. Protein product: CASSEAPRGRTEAFF. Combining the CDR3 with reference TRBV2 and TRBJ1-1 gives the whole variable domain EPEVTQTPSHQVTQMGQEVILRCVPISNHLYFYWYRQILGQKVEFLVSFYNNEISEKSEIFDDQFSVERPDGSNFTLKIRSTKLEDSAMYFCASSEAPRGRTEAFFGQGTRLTVV.